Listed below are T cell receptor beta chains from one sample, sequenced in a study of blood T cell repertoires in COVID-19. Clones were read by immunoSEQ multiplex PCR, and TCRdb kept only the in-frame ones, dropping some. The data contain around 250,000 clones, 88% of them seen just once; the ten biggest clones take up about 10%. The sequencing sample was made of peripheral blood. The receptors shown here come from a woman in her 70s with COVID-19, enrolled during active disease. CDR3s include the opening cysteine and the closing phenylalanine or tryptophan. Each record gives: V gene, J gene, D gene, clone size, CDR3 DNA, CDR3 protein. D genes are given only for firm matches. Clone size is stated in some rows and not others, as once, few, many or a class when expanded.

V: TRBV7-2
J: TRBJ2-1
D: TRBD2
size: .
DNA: TGTGCCAGCAGCTGGGAAGCGGGGGTTTACAATGAGCAGTTCTTC
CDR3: CASSWEAGVYNEQFF

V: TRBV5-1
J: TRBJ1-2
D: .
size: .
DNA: TGCGCCAGCAGCGTCCTCGGACAGAGTAACTATGGCTACACCTTC
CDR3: CASSVLGQSNYGYTF

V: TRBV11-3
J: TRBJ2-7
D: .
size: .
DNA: TGTGCCAGCAGCTTAGATCTTGGGGGCCCGGGATTTCCCTACGAGCAGTACTTC
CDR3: CASSLDLGGPGFPYEQYF

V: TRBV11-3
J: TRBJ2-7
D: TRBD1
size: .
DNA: TGTGCCAGCAGCTTGGGGGACAGGGGATCCTACGAGCAGTACTTC
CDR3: CASSLGDRGSYEQYF

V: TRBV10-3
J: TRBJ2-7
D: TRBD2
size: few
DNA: TGTGCCATCAGTGGAGGAACTAGCGGGAGATACGAGCAGTACTTC
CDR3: CAISGGTSGRYEQYF

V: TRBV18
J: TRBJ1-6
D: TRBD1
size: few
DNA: TGTGCCAGCTCAATCGCCGGGACAGGGGATTCACCCCTCCACTTT
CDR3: CASSIAGTGDSPLHF

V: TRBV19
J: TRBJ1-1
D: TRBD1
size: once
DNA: TGTGCCAGTAGTACAAGGACAGGGAACACTGAAGCTTTCTTT
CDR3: CASSTRTGNTEAFF

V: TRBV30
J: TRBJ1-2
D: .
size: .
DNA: TGTGCCGGGGGGCAGGGTCGAGGCTACACCTTC
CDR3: CAGGQGRGYTF

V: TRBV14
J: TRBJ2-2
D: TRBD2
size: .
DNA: TGTGCCAGCAGCCAAGACTCAACTAGCGGAACCGGGGAGCTGTTTTTT
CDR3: CASSQDSTSGTGELFF

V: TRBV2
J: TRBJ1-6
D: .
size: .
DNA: TGTGCCAGCAGTGAAATTGAGAGCAATTCACCCCTCCACTTT
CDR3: CASSEIESNSPLHF

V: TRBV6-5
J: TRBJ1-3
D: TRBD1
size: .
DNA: TGTGCCAGCACAAAAAACAGGGGTGGAAACACCATATATTTT
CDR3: CASTKNRGGNTIYF

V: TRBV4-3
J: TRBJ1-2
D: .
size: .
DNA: TGCGCCAGCAGCCAAGATCTTCCCGCTAACTATGGCTACACCTTC
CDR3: CASSQDLPANYGYTF

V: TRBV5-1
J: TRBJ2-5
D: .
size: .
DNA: TGCGCCAGCAGCTTGGAAGGGGTGGAGACCCAGTACTTC
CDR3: CASSLEGVETQYF

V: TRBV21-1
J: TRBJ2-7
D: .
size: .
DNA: TGTGCCAGCAGCACGAGAGCCTACGAGCAGTACTTC
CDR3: CASSTRAYEQYF

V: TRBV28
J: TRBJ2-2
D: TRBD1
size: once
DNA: TGTGCCAGCAGTTTATTCCAGGGGGCCGGGGAGCTGTTTTTT
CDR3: CASSLFQGAGELFF

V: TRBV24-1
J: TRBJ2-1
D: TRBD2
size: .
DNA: TGTGCCACCGCGGCTAGCGGATACAATGAGCAGTTCTTC
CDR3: CATAASGYNEQFF

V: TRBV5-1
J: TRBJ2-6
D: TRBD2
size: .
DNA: TGCGCCAGCAGCTTGGGGCTAGCGGGGTCCTCTGGGGCCAACGTCCTGACTTTC
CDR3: CASSLGLAGSSGANVLTF

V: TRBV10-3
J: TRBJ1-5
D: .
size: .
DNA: TGTGCCATCAGGGACACCAGCGGGCAGCCCCAGCATTTT
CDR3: CAIRDTSGQPQHF

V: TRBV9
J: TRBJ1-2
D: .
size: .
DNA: TGTGCCAGCAGCCAAGGAGGATATGGCTACACCTTC
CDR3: CASSQGGYGYTF

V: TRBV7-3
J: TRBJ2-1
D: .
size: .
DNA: TGTGCCAGCAGCCCTACGGGAGTCAACTACAATGAGCAGTTCTTC
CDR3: CASSPTGVNYNEQFF

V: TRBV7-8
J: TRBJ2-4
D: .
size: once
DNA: TGTGCCAGCAGCTCAGAGAGTGTTACAGGGTCGAAGTACTTC
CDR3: CASSSESVTGSKYF

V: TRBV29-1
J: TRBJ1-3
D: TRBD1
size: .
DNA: TGCAGCGTTGGCCTCTGGACAGGGGGCGGATTTAAAGACTCTGGAAACACCATATATTTT
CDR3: CSVGLWTGGGFKDSGNTIYF

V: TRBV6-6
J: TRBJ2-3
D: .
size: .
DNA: TGTGCCAGCAGGGAGTTCCTAGCCGGCACAGATACGCAGTATTTT
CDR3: CASREFLAGTDTQYF

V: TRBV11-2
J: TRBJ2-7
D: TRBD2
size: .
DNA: TGTGCCAGCAGCTCCTCGGGACTAGCGGGTCCCGAGCAGTACTTC
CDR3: CASSSSGLAGPEQYF

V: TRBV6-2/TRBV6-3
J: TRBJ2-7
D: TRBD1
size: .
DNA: TGTGCCAGCAGTTGGACAGGGGGACCCTACGAGCAGTACTTC
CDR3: CASSWTGGPYEQYF

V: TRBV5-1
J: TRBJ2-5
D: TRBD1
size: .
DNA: TGCGCCAGCAGCTCAGGACAGGGGGGGATACAAGAGACCCAGTACTTC
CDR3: CASSSGQGGIQETQYF

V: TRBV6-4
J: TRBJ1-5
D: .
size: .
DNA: TGTGCCAGCACCGACCGGACACCTTTCCAGCCCCAGCATTTT
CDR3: CASTDRTPFQPQHF

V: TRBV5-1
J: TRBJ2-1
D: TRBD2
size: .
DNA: TGCGCCAGCAGCCCCGAGGGCGTAGCGGGAGTTTCCTACAATGAGCAGTTCTTC
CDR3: CASSPEGVAGVSYNEQFF

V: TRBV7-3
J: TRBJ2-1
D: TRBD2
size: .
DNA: TGTGCCAGCAGCTCTAGCGGGAGGAACAATGAGCAGTTCTTC
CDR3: CASSSSGRNNEQFF

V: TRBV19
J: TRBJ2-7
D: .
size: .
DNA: TGTGCCAGTAGCATACAGGGTTCCTACGAGCAGTACTTC
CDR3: CASSIQGSYEQYF

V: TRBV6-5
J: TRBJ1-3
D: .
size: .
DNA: TGTGCCAGCAGTTACTCGAGACAAGCCGGAGGCACCATATATTTT
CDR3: CASSYSRQAGGTIYF

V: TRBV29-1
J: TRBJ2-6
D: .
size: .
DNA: TGCAGCGTTGAAACTGGTGGGGCCAACGTCCTGACTTTC
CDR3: CSVETGGANVLTF

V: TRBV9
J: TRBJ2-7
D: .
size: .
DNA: TGTGCCAGCAGCGACAACTCCTACGAGCAGTACTTC
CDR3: CASSDNSYEQYF

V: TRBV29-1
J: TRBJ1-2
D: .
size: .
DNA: TGCAGCGTTGAAGGGCAGAACTATGGCTACACCTTC
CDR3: CSVEGQNYGYTF

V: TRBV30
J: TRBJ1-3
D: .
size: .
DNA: TGTGCCTGGAGACAGAGTTACTCTGGAAACACCATATATTTT
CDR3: CAWRQSYSGNTIYF

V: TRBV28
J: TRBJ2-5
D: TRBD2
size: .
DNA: TGTGCCAGCAGTCAGACAGCCTCCGGGGGGGAGACCCAGTACTTC
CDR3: CASSQTASGGETQYF

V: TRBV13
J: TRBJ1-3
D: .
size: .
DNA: TGTGCCAGCAGCCCACGGGGGGGGAGAACGGGAAACACCATATATTTT
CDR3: CASSPRGGRTGNTIYF

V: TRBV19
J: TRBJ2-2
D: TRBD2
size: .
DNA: TGTGCCAGTAGGGCCAAGCGGGAGGTGGACACCGGGGAGCTGTTTTTT
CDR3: CASRAKREVDTGELFF

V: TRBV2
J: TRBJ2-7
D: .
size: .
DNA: TGTGCCAGCAGTCAAGGAGGCCGAGACGAGCAGTACTTC
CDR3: CASSQGGRDEQYF

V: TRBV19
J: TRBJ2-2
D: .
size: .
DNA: TGTGCCAGTGCCAGGGTGACCGGGGAGCTGTTTTTT
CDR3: CASARVTGELFF

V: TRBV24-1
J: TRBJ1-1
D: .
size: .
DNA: TGTGCCACCAGTGATTTCGGTGCTGGAGCTTTCTTT
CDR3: CATSDFGAGAFF